A single TCR beta chain is shown here with its context. No antigen is known for it. The sample is drawn from a study of PD-1 blockade in classical Hodgkin lymphoma. The data were produced by immunoSEQ multiplex PCR, yet TCRdb's version contains in-frame clones alone and is incomplete. Of roughly 96,000 clones in the sample, more than 85% are singletons; the top ten hold roughly 2%. Notes on the study in general: Complete responders had baseline diversity similar to newly diagnosed patients. Nivolumab starters within 1 year of ASCT were excluded. It was CD4+ TCR diversity, not CD8+, that rose significantly by C4D1. Reasons behind the repertoire differences stay unclear, perhaps disease activity or earlier therapy.

There are 17 residues in the CDR3. From germline, CDR1 is SGHRS and CDR2 YFSETQ. The J segment lost 5 bases and the V segment lost 8 bases, leaving 14 bases of the junction unmatched. Time point reported: cycle 4 day 1 (C4D1), after about 6 weeks of nivolumab. Each patient's relapse followed autologous stem cell transplantation, and brentuximab vedotin exposure varied. This TCR came from a human donor with classical Hodgkin lymphoma. This sequence joins TRBV5-1 and TRBJ2-2, with 11 bases fitting TRBD1. Material: peripheral blood mononuclear cells (PBMCs), obtained before the fourth cycle of nivolumab. As DNA, the CDR3 is TGCGCCAGTGAGGAATCCGGGACAGGGGGTGGAACCGGGGAGCTGTTTTTT. Protein: CASEESGTGGGTGELFF.